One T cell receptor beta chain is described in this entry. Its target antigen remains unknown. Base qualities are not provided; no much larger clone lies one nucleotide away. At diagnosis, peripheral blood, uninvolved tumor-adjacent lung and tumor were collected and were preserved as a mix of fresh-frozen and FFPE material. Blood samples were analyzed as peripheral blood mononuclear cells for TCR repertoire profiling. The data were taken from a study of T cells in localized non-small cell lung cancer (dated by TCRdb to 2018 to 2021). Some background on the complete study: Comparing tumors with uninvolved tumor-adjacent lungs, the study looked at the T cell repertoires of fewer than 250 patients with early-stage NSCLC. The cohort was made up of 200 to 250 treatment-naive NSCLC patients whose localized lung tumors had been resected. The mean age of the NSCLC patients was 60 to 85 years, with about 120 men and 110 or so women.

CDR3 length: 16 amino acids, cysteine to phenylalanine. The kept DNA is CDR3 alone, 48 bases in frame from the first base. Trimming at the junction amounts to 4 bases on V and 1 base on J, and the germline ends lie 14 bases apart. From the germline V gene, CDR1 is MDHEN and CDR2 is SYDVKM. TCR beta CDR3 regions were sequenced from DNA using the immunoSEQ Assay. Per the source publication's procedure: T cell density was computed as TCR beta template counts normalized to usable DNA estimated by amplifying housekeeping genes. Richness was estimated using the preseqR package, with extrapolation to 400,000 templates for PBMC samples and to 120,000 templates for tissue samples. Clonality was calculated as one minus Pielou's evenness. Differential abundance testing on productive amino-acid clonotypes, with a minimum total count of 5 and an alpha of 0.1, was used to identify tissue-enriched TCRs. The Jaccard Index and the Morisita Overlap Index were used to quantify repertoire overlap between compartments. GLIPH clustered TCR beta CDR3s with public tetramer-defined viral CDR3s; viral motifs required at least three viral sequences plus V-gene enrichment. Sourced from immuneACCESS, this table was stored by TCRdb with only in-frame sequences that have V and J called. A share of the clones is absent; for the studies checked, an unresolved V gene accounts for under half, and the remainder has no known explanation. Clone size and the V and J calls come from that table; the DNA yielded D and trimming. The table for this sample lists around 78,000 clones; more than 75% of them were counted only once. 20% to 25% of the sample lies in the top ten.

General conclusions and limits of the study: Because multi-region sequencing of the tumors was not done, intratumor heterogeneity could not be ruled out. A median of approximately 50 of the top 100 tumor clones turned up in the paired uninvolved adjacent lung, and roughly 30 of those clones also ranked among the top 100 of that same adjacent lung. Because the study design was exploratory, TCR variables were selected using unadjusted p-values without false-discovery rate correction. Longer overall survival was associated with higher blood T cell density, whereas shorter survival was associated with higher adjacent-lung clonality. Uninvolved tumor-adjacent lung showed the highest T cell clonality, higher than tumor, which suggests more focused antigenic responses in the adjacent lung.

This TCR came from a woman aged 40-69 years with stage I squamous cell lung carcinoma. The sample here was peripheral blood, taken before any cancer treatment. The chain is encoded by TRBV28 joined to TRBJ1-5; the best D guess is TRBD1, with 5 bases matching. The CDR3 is CASSYSGGASNQPQHF. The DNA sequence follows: TGTGCCAGCAGTTATAGTGGAGGGGCCAGCAATCAGCCCCAGCATTTT.